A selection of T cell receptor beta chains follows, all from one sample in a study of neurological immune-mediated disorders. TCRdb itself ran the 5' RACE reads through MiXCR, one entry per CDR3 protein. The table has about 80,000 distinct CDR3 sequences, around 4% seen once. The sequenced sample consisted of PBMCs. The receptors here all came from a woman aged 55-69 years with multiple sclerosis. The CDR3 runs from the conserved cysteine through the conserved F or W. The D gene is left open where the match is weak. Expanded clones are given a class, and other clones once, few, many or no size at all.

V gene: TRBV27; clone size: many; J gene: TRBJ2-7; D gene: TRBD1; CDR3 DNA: TGTGCCAGCAGTGCCCTGACAGGGAGCTCCTACGAGCAGTACTTC; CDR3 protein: CASSALTGSSYEQYF
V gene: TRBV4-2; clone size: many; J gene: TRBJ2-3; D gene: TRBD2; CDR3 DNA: TGTGCCAGCAGCCGAGAGACTAGCGGAAACACAGATACGCAGTATTTT; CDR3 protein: CASSRETSGNTDTQYF
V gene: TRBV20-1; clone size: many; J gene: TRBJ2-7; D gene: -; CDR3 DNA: TGCAGTGCTAGGTTATCGTCGGCGGGGCCTACCTACGAGCAGTACTTC; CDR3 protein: CSARLSSAGPTYEQYF
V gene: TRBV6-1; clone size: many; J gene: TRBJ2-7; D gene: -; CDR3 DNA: TGTGCCAGCCAACTCAGGGGATACGAGCAGTACTTC; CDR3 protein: CASQLRGYEQYF
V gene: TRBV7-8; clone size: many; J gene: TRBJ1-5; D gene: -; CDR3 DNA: TGTGCCAGCAGTCCTCTCGAAGGGGAGAATCAGCCCCAGCATTTT; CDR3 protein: CASSPLEGENQPQHF
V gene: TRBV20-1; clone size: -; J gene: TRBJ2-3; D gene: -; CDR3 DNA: TGCAGTGCTAGGGGGCCTTCGCCTGAAGATACGCAGTATTTT; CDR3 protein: CSARGPSPEDTQYF
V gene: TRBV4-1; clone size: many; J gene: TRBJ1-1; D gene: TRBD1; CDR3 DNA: TGCGCCAGCAGCCCCAGGGGGGTAGAAGCTTTCTTT; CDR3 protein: CASSPRGVEAFF
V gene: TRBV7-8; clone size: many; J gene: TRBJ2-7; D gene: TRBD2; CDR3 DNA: TGTGCCAGCAGCTTGGGGACTAGCGGTGGCTACGAGCAGTACTTC; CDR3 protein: CASSLGTSGGYEQYF
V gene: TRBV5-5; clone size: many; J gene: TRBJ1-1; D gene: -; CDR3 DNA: TGTGCCAGCAGCCCCGGGGGAGAGAACACTGAAGCTTTCTTT; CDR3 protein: CASSPGGENTEAFF
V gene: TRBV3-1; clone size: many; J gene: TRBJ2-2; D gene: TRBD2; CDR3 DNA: TGTGCCAGCTTACTGTCCGGGACTAGCAGCGGGGAGCTGTTTTTT; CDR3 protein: CASLLSGTSSGELFF
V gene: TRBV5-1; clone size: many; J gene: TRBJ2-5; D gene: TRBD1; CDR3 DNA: TGCGCCAGCAGCCTATGGACAGGGGGAGAAGAGACCCAGTACTTC; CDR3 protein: CASSLWTGGEETQYF
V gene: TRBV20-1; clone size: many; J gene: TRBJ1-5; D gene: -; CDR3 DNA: TGCAGTGCTAGAGAACTATCAGCCCAGCATTTT; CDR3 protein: CSARELSAQHF
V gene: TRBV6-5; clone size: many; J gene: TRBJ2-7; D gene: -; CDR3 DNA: TGTGCCAGCAGTTACGTGGGGGGAAAAACCTACGAGCAGTACTTC; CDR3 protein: CASSYVGGKTYEQYF
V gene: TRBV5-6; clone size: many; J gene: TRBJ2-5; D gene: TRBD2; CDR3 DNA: TGTGCCAGCAGCGCCGGACTAGAGAGAGAGACCCAGTACTTC; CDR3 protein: CASSAGLERETQYF
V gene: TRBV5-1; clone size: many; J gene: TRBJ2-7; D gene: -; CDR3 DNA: TGCGCCAGCAGCTTATCAGGAAACTACGAGCAGTACTTC; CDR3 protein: CASSLSGNYEQYF
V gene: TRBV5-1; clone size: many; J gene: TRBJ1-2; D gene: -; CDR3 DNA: TGCGCCAGCAGCTTGTCCCCCCAGAACTATGGCTACACCTTC; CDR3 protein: CASSLSPQNYGYTF
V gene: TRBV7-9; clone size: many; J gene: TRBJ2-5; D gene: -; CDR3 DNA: TGTGCCAGCAGCGTAGTGGGCGAGACCCAGTACTTC; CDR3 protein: CASSVVGETQYF
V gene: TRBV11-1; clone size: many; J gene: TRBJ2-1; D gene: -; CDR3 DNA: TGTGCCAGCAGCCCTTACGGGAAAGCACAGTTCTTC; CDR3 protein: CASSPYGKAQFF
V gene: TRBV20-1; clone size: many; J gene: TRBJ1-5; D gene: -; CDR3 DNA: TGCAGTGCTAACGTAGGGGGTCAGCCCCAGCATTTT; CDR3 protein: CSANVGGQPQHF
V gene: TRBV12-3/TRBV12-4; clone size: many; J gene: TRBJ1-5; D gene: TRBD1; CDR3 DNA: TGTGCCAGCAGCCCAGGACAGGGGGCTAGGCAGCCCCAGCATTTT; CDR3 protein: CASSPGQGARQPQHF
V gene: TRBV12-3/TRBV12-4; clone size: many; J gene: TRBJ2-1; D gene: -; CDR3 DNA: TGTGCCAGCAGGGCTACACAGGGCTCCTACAATGAGCAGTTCTTC; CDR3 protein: CASRATQGSYNEQFF
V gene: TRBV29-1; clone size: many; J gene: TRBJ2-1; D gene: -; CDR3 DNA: TGCAGCGTTGAAGGGTATCGGGACAATGAGCAGTTCTTC; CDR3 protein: CSVEGYRDNEQFF
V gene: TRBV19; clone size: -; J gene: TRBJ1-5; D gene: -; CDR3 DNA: TGTGCCAGTAAGTCGGTTGGGAGGGACAATTATCCCCAGCATTTT; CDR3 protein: CASKSVGRDNYPQHF
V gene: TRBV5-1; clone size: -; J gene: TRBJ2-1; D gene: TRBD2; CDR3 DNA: TGCGCCAGCAGCTCTACTAGCGGGGTGGGGGGTGAGCAGTTCTTC; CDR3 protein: CASSSTSGVGGEQFF
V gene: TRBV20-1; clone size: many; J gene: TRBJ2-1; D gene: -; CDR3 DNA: TGCAGTGCTCCTGACTCGCCGGGATTTTACAATGAGCAGTTCTTC; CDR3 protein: CSAPDSPGFYNEQFF
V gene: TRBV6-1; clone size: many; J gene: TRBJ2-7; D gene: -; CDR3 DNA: TGTGCCAGCAGTTTCCAGGGCTACGAGCAGTACTTC; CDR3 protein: CASSFQGYEQYF
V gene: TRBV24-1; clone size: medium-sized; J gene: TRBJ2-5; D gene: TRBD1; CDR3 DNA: TGTGCCACCAGTGATCGACGGACGCGACAGGGCGCCAGAGAGACCCAGTACTTC; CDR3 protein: CATSDRRTRQGARETQYF
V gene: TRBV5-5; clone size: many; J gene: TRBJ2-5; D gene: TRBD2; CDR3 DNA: TGTGCCAGCAGTCCCCACCCCGCTAGCGGGGGGCCCCGGGAGACCCAGTACTTC; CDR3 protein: CASSPHPASGGPRETQYF
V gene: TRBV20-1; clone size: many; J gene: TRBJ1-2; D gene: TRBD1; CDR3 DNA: TGCAGTGCTCCCGGACAGGGTAGAAGTGGCTACACCTTC; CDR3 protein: CSAPGQGRSGYTF
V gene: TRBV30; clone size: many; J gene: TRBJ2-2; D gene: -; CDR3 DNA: TGTGCCTGGACCCAGAACACCGGGGAGCTGTTTTTT; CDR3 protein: CAWTQNTGELFF
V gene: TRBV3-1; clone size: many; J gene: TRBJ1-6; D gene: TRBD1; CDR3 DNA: TGTGCCAGCAGCCAACAGGGGGCGCAAGGTTCACCCCTCCACTTT; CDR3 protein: CASSQQGAQGSPLHF
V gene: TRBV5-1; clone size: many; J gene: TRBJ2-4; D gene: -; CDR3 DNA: TGCGCCAGCAGCTCGGCCGACAAAAACATTCAGTACTTC; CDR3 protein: CASSSADKNIQYF
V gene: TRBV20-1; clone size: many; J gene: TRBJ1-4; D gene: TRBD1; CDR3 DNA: TGCAGTGCGAGAGGAAGGACAGGGGGTTTAAAACTGTTTTTT; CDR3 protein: CSARGRTGGLKLFF
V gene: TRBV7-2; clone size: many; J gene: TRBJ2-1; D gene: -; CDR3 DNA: TGTGCCAGCAGCTCAGATTTCTCCACCTACAATGAGCAGTTCTTC; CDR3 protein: CASSSDFSTYNEQFF
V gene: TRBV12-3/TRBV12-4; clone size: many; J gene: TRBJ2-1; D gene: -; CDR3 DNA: TGTGCCAGCAGTTTTTTCCGGGCGCAGGATGAGCAGTTCTTC; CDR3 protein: CASSFFRAQDEQFF
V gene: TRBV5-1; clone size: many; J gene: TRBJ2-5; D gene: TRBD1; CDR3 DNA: TGCGCCAGCAGGCCACAGGGGCAACAAGAGACCCAGTACTTC; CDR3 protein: CASRPQGQQETQYF
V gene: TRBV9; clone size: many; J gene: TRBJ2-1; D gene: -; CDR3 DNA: TGTGCCAGCAGCGATAGCACAGGTTATCGTAACTCCTACAATGAGCAGTTCTTC; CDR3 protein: CASSDSTGYRNSYNEQFF
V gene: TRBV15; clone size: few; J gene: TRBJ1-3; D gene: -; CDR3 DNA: TGTGCCACCAGACCTTCCCACCCGGGCCTCTCTGGAAACACCATATATTTT; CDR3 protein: CATRPSHPGLSGNTIYF
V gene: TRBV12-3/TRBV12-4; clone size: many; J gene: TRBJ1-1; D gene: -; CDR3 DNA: TGTGCCAGCAGTTTGGGCAGCGGAACTGAAGCTTTCTTT; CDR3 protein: CASSLGSGTEAFF
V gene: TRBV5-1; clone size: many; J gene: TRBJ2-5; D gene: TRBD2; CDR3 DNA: TGCGCCAGCAGCTCCGGGACTAGCGGGGCAGAGACCCAGTACTTC; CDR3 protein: CASSSGTSGAETQYF
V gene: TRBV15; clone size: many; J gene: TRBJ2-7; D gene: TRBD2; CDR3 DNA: TGTGCCACCAGCAGAGGGGGGGGGGACTCCTACGAGCAGTACTTC; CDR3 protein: CATSRGGGDSYEQYF
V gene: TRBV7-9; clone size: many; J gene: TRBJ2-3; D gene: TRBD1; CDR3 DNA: TGTGCCAGCAGCTCGACAGGGGCGGGTACAGATACGCAGTATTTT; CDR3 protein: CASSSTGAGTDTQYF
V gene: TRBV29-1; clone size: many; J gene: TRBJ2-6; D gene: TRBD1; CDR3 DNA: TGCAGCGTTGACGGGACAGGGGGCGTATCTGGGGCCAACGTCCTGACTTTC; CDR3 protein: CSVDGTGGVSGANVLTF
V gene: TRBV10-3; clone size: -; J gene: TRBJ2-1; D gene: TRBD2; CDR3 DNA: TGTGCCATCAGTGATCATCTAGCGGGAGAATACAATGAGCAGTTCTTC; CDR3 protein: CAISDHLAGEYNEQFF
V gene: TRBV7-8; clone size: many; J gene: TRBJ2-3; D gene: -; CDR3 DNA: TGTGCCAGCAGCTACCCTGGGGCCAAAGTTAGCACAGATACGCAGTATTTT; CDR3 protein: CASSYPGAKVSTDTQYF
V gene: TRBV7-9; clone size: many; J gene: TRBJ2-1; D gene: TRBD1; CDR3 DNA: TGTGCCAGCGAGGACAGGGACTCAGGCTTGCTCTTC; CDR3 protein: CASEDRDSGLLF
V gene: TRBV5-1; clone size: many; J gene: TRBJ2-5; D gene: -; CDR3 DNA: TGCGCCAGCAGCTTGTCGGCAGGGGGGGAGACCCAGTACTTC; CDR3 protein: CASSLSAGGETQYF
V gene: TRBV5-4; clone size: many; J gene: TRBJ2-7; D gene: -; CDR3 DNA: TGTGCCAGCAGCTTGGCCTGGCGAGGCGAGCAGTACTTC; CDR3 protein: CASSLAWRGEQYF
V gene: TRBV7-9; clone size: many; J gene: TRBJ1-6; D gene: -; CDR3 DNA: TGTGCCAGCAGCTCGACAGGAGGAGATTCACCCCTCCACTTT; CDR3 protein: CASSSTGGDSPLHF
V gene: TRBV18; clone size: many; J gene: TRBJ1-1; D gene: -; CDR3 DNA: TGTGCCAGCTCAGGAGGACACCCGAACACTGAAGCTTTCTTT; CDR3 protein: CASSGGHPNTEAFF
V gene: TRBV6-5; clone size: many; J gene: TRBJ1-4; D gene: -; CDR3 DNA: TGTGCCAGCAGTTCCCTCGAGGGGGGGGGTGAAAAACTGTTTTTT; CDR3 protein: CASSSLEGGGEKLFF
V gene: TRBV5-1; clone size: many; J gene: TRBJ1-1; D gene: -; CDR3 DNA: TGCGCCAGCGAATTTGGGGAGGGGCGGAACACTGAAGCTTTCTTT; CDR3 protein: CASEFGEGRNTEAFF
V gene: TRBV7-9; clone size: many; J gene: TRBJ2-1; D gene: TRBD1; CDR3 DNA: TGTGCCAGCAGCTTAACCGGGACAGGGGCGAATGAGCAGTTCTTC; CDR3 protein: CASSLTGTGANEQFF